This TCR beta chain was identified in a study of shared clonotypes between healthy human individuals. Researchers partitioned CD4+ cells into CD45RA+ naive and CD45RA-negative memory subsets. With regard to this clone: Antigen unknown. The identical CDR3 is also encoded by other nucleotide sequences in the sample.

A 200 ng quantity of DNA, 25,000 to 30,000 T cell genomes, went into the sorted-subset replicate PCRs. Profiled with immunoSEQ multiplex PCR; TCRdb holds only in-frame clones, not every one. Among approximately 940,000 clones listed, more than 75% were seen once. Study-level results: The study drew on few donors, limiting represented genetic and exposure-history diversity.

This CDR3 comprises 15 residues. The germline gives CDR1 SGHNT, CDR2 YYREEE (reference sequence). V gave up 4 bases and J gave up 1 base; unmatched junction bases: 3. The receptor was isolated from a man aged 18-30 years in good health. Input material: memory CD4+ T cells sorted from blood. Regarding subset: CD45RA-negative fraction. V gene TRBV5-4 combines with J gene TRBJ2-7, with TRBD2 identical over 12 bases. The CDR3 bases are TGTGCCAGCAGCCCCGGACTAGCGGGGTCCTACGAGCAGTACTTC. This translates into CASSPGLAGSYEQYF.